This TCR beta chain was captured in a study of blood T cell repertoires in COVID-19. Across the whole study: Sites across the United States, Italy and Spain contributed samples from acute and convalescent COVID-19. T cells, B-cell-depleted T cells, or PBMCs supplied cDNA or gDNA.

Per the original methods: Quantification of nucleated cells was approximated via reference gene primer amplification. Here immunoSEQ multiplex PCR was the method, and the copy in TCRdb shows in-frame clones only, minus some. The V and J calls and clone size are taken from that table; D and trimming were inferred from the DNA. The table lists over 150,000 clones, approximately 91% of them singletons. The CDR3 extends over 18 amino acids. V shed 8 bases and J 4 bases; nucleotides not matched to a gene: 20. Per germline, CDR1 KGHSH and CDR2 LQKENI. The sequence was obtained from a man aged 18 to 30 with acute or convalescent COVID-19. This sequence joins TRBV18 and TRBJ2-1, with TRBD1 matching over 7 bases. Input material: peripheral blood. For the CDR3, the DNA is TGTGCCAGCCGACATCCGAACAGGGGTTTGGTAGTGTACAATGAGCAGTTCTTC. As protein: CASRHPNRGLVVYNEQFF.